These 15 T cell receptor beta chains share one sample of origin, sequenced in a study of T-cell reconstitution after alpha-beta-depleted transplantation in children (TCRdb year 2016). Libraries were constructed by PCR. Instrument on record: Illumina HiSeq 2500. Molecular barcoding was employed in the preparation of TCR libraries, with unique molecular identifiers being used to normalize TCRbeta repertoire quantification. TCRdb reprocessed the public reads (quality trimming at Q25 with fastp, clone calling with MiXCR) and kept in-frame beta chains. Every CDR3 protein is listed once, alongside the most common genes and DNA of its rows. The sample has hundreds of thousands of distinct CDR3 sequences on record, 30% to 35% of them singletons. The leading ten clones occupy 2% to 3% of the sample. The sample here was PBMCs from the stem cell graft donor, taken from the stem cell graft. These receptors were taken from a human donor who donated a stem cell graft to a child with aplastic anemia.

This clonotype came up a few times. This sequence joins TRBV12-3 or TRBV12-4 and TRBJ1-2; a possible D gene is TRBD1 (5 bases). The CDR3 consists of 11 residues. V was pared by 4 bases and J by 7 bases, with 7 bases between. The CDR3 bases are TGTGCCAGCAGTTCAGGGTCTGGCTACACCTTC. Protein product: CASSSGSGYTF.

This chain uses TRBV21-1 with TRBJ1-2. TRBV21-1 is a pseudogene locus. The CDR3 is made up of 14 amino acids. The CDR3 is CASSKAPDNYGYTF. Here the CDR3 DNA reads TGTGCCAGCAGCAAAGCGCCAGACAACTATGGCTACACCTTC.

The chain recombines TRBV6-5 with TRBJ1-1; D unresolved. CDR1 is MNHEY, CDR2 SVGAGI, per germline. The germline V and J ends were trimmed by 2 bases and 4 bases, with 17 bases remaining between them. CDR3 length: 16 residues. The CDR3 bases are TGTGCCAGCAGTTACCGGGGAGGAGGCGAGGGCACTGAAGCTTTCTTT. Its protein is CASSYRGGGEGTEAFF.

This sequence joins TRBV12-3 or TRBV12-4 and TRBJ2-7; D might be TRBD2 (6 bases). The ends were cut back, 6 bases at V and 0 bases at J, with 18 bases in the middle. CDR3 length: 16 amino acids. For the CDR3, the DNA is TGTGCCAGCAGCGTAGCGTTCGGGGGAGACTCCTACGAGCAGTACTTC. This translates into CASSVAFGGDSYEQYF.

The chain employs TRBV13 and TRBJ2-3; D is possibly TRBD1 (6 bases). The CDR3 is 16 amino acids. Germline V gives CDR1 PRHDT, CDR2 FYEKMQ (reference sequence). Trimming took off 2 bases at V and 0 bases at J, with 12 bases between the two ends. The CDR3 spells CASSLSEDSSTDTQYF. CDR3 DNA: TGTGCCAGCAGCTTATCGGAGGACAGCAGCACAGATACGCAGTATTTT.

In DNA, the CDR3 is TGTGCCAGCAGTTGGACCGCACGAGGGGAGCAGTACGTC. Translating it yields CASSWTARGEQYV. The gene calls are TRBV6-2 or TRBV6-3 and TRBJ2-7; D is perhaps TRBD2 (5 bases). Trimming removed 4 bases at V and 7 bases at J, with 14 bases between. The CDR3 is 13 residues long. Germline V lookup: CDR1 MNHEY, CDR2 SVGEGT.

This chain joins TRBV12-3 or TRBV12-4 and TRBJ1-2; D remains unclear. The CDR3 covers 14 residues. V gave up 5 bases and J gave up 1 base, with 11 bases separating them. CDR3 sequence: CASSPSGSNYGYTF. CDR3 sequence (DNA): TGTGCCAGCAGTCCCAGCGGGAGTAACTATGGCTACACCTTC.

The chain combines TRBV5-1 with TRBJ2-1; D ambiguous. CDR1 is SGHRS and CDR2 is YFSETQ in the germline V gene. The V end lost 7 bases, the J end lost 0 bases, and 8 bases lay between the germline ends. The CDR3 length is 13 residues. CDR3 sequence (DNA): TGCGCCAGCCATCGCGGCTCCTACAATGAGCAGTTCTTC. Its protein is CASHRGSYNEQFF.

The gene calls are TRBV30 and TRBJ2-7, with 8 positions matching TRBD1. Losses at the gene ends were 2 bases for V and 2 bases for J; bases not matched to a gene: 11. CDR1 and CDR2 (germline): GTSNPN, SVGIG (reference sequence). The CDR3 runs to 16 residues. CDR3 residues: CAWSPEGGTGPYEQYV. In nucleotides, the CDR3 is TGTGCCTGGAGTCCAGAAGGGGGGACAGGACCCTACGAGCAGTACGTC.

This rearrangement joins TRBV24-1 to TRBJ1-5, with 8 bases lining up with TRBD1. CDR3 length equals 13 residues. CDR1 and CDR2 from the germline V gene are KGHDR and SFDVKD. Trimming at V came to 7 bases and at J to 4 bases, leaving 2 bases not matched to a gene. DNA of the CDR3: TGTGCCACCAGCGGACAGGGAAATCAGCCCCAGCATTTT. As protein: CATSGQGNQPQHF.

The V call is TRBV4-2, the J call TRBJ2-2; D unclear. The CDR3 covers 15 residues. Germline V gives CDR1 LGHNA, CDR2 YNFKEQ. V lost 8 bases and J lost 0, with 13 bases in between. The CDR3 nucleotides read TGTGCCAGCTCTCATGGCGCCCCGAACACCGGGGAGCTGTTTTTT. Encoded protein: CASSHGAPNTGELFF.

This clonotype is a singleton in its sample. The CDR3 loop reads CASHQGNNEQFF. In DNA, the CDR3 is TGTGCCAGCCATCAGGGGAATAATGAGCAGTTCTTC. The V call is TRBV6-5, the J call TRBJ2-1, with D perhaps TRBD1 (6 bases). The CDR3 is made up of 12 amino acids. Deletions cut 8 bases from V and 7 bases from J, with 12 bases between. The V gene's germline CDR1 is MNHEY and CDR2 SVGAGI.

The chain couples TRBV14 to TRBJ2-3; 8 positions agree with TRBD2. CDR3 size: 17 residues. The V gene end was trimmed by 0 bases and the J gene end by 9 bases; junction bases not matched to a gene: 14. The germline V gene has CDR1 SGHDN and CDR2 FVKESK. This chain's CDR3 is CASSQDATYGTSKTQYF. The CDR3 nucleotides are TGTGCCAGCAGCCAAGATGCCACCTACGGGACTAGTAAGACGCAGTATTTT.

V gene TRBV5-4 combines with J gene TRBJ2-5, with D perhaps assigned TRBD1 or TRBD2 (5 bases each). The CDR3 loop spans 14 amino acids. CDR1 is SGHNT, CDR2 YYREEE, per germline (reference sequence). Trimming shortened V by 3 bases and J by 5 bases, and 14 bases separated the two germline ends. As DNA, the CDR3 is TGTGCCAGCAGCTCTCGGACCGAGGGGGAGACCCAGTACTTC. Protein product: CASSSRTEGETQYF.

V is TRBV7-9 and J is TRBJ2-1, with a tentative D call TRBD2 (5 bases). This CDR3 comprises 15 residues. V gave up 5 bases and J gave up 2 bases, with 13 bases separating them. Germline V CDR1 and CDR2: SEHNR, FQNEAQ (reference sequence). Written as DNA, the CDR3 is TGTGCCAGCAGCGAGCGGCCCGCCACCTACAATGAGCAGTTCTTC. Translating it yields CASSERPATYNEQFF.